The 7 T cell receptor beta chains below all came from one sample that was sequenced in a study of a mutant IDH1 vaccine in newly diagnosed glioma (dated by TCRdb to the early 2020s). No antigen has been assigned to these receptors. The time point label, as the study defines it: week 5, during vaccination. Each vaccine dose was 300 ug of a 20-mer mutant IDH1 peptide in Montanide, given subcutaneously with topical imiquimod. The receptor library was made with the immunoSEQ multiplex PCR assay. Held by TCRdb, this immuneACCESS table contains in-frame sequences only and omits some clones. Under half of the omission traces to an unresolved V gene where checked; the cause of the rest is unknown. The sample has about 40,000 clones on record, about nine tenths of them singletons. The ten most abundant clones make up around 2.5% of the sample. Sequencing was performed on PBMCs, taken from a glioma patient whose treatment included an IDH1 peptide vaccine. The receptors were sampled from a man between 50 and 59 years old with glioma.

J is TRBJ2-7 and V is TRBV5-1, with 8 positions matching TRBD2. J was trimmed by 1 base and V by 0 bases; bases with no gene match: 12. The CDR3 extends over 18 amino acids. CDR1 and CDR2 from the germline V gene are SGHRS and YFSETQ. In DNA form, the CDR3 reads TGCGCCAGCAGCTTGGCCGCGGGAGGAGGGGGGCGGTCCTACGAGCAGTACTTC. It specifies CASSLAAGGGGRSYEQYF.

This chain links TRBV7-8 with TRBJ2-1; 9 bases match TRBD1. CDR3 length equals 16 residues. The V segment lost 5 bases and the J segment 3 bases; nucleotides outside the gene matches: 8. CDR1 SGHVS and CDR2 FQNEAQ come from the germline V gene. The chain's CDR3 is CASSPDDRGFYNEQFF. Here the CDR3 DNA reads TGTGCCAGCAGCCCCGATGACAGGGGGTTCTACAATGAGCAGTTCTTC.

The genes are TRBV4-3 and TRBJ1-1, with 7 bases lining up with TRBD1. The CDR3 runs 15 residues. J lost 1 base, V lost 0 bases, and 2 bases had no gene match. CDR1 is LGHNA and CDR2 is YSLEER in the germline V gene. The CDR3 sequence is CASSQDTGANTEAFF. As DNA, the CDR3 is TGCGCCAGCAGCCAAGACACAGGGGCGAACACTGAAGCTTTCTTT.

V is TRBV4-2 and J is TRBJ2-7, with D maybe TRBD2 (5 bases). The CDR3 covers 18 residues. Per the germline V gene, CDR1 is LGHNA and CDR2 is YNFKEQ. Trimming took 1 base from V and 1 from J, leaving 20 bases between them. This CDR3 is CASSQVAPAGLGSYEQYF. CDR3 bases: TGTGCCAGCAGCCAAGTCGCCCCCGCTGGACTCGGGTCCTACGAGCAGTACTTC.

For this clone: This same CDR3 is encoded by further DNA sequences in the sample. The chain links TRBV5-1 to TRBJ2-7, with TRBD1 matching over 9 bases. With 3 bases clipped from V and 2 bases from J, the junction kept 3 bases outside the gene matches. The CDR3 runs to 14 residues. Germline values: CDR1 SGHRS, CDR2 YFSETQ. The CDR3 sequence is CASSSGQGPYEQYF. In DNA, the CDR3 is TGCGCCAGCAGCTCGGGACAGGGTCCCTACGAGCAGTACTTC.

The V and J genes are TRBV18 and TRBJ1-1, with a tentative D call TRBD1 (6 bases). The V gene's germline CDR1 is KGHSH and CDR2 LQKENI. The CDR3 spans 15 residues. V dropped 6 bases and J dropped 5 bases, with 19 bases sitting between them. The CDR3 bases are TGTGCCAGCTCCCTCTCAAAGACGGGGGCTACTGAAGCTTTCTTT. It encodes CASSLSKTGATEAFF. The full variable domain, in which reference TRBV18 and TRBJ1-1 provide the parts outside the CDR3, is NAGVMQNPRHLVRRRGQEARLRCSPMKGHSHVYWYRQLPEEGLKFMVYLQKENIIDESGMPKERFSAEFPKEGPSILRIQQVVRGDSAAYFCASSLSKTGATEAFFGQGTRLTVV.

The chain carries TRBV4-3 and TRBJ2-5, with no clear D. The V and J ends lost 0 bases and 1 base respectively, with 18 bases between them. There are 18 residues in the CDR3. CDR1 is LGHNA, CDR2 YSLEER, per germline. CDR3 DNA: TGCGCCAGCAGCCAAGAATGGCGCCGCGACCCCCGCCAAGAGACCCAGTACTTC. Residues: CASSQEWRRDPRQETQYF.